A selection of T cell receptor beta chains follows, all from one sample in a study of blood T cell repertoires in COVID-19. Repertoires were generated with immunoSEQ multiplex PCR, while TCRdb's copy carries only in-frame clones and drops some. The table records 200,000 to 250,000 clones, approximately 80% of them present only once. The specimen was peripheral blood. The receptors here all came from a woman between 18 and 29 years old with acute or convalescent COVID-19. Each CDR3 is given with its conserved first and last residue. D genes are given only for firm matches. Clone size appears in some rows only: once, few, many, or a class for an expanded clone.

v_call	clone_size	d_call	j_call	cdr3_aa	cdr3_nt
TRBV5-6	.	.	TRBJ2-3	CASTLYSDTQYF	TGTGCCAGCACCCTTTACTCAGATACGCAGTATTTT
TRBV5-6	.	TRBD2	TRBJ2-7	CASSLGRVGRARYEQYF	TGTGCCAGCAGCTTGGGTCGGGTCGGGAGGGCCAGGTACGAGCAGTACTTC
TRBV5-1	few	.	TRBJ2-2	CASSLPAGNTGELFF	TGCGCCAGCAGCTTACCAGCGGGCAACACCGGGGAGCTGTTTTTT
TRBV18	.	.	TRBJ1-6	CASSPLAGGNSPLHF	TGTGCCAGCTCACCACTGGCAGGTGGCAATTCACCCCTCCACTTT
TRBV6-5	.	.	TRBJ2-7	CASVGAGSSYEQYF	TGTGCCAGCGTAGGGGCGGGGAGCTCCTACGAGCAGTACTTC
TRBV29-1	few	.	TRBJ2-1	CSLTSYGNEQFF	TGCAGCCTCACTAGCTATGGCAATGAGCAGTTCTTC
TRBV2	.	.	TRBJ1-5	CASSGESNQPQHF	TGTGCCAGCAGTGGTGAGAGCAATCAGCCCCAGCATTTT
TRBV27	once	.	TRBJ1-6	CASSLRGGLIGSYNSPLHF	TGTGCCAGCAGTTTAAGGGGGGGACTCATAGGCTCCTATAATTCACCCCTCCACTTT
TRBV10-2	.	.	TRBJ1-5	CASRPQGFRNQPQHF	TGCGCCAGCAGGCCCCAGGGTTTTCGCAATCAGCCCCAGCATTTT
TRBV19	.	.	TRBJ2-7	CASSIRFSGPLEQYF	TGTGCCAGTAGTATACGCTTTTCAGGCCCCCTTGAGCAGTACTTC
TRBV27	once	.	TRBJ1-2	CASSSKPGQILVYGYTF	TGTGCCAGCAGTTCTAAACCCGGACAGATCCTTGTCTATGGCTACACCTTC
TRBV10-3	.	.	TRBJ1-2	CAISEHGYGYTF	TGTGCCATCAGTGAACACGGGTATGGCTACACCTTC
TRBV11-3	.	.	TRBJ2-2	CASSLGGRVTGELFF	TGTGCCAGCAGCTTAGGTGGGAGAGTCACCGGGGAGCTGTTTTTT
TRBV7-2	.	.	TRBJ1-2	CASSLGGAGTTNYGYTF	TGTGCCAGCAGCTTAGGGGGCGCGGGAACTACTAACTATGGCTACACCTTC
TRBV3-1/TRBV3-2	.	.	TRBJ2-5	CASSLPPSGKRQETQYF	TGTGCCAGCAGCCTCCCCCCCAGTGGGAAGCGGCAAGAGACCCAGTACTTC
TRBV5-6	few	.	TRBJ1-2	CASSLGGRGNYGYTF	TGTGCCAGCAGCTTGGGCGGCCGGGGAAACTATGGCTACACCTTC
TRBV6-2/TRBV6-3	.	.	TRBJ1-2	CASSYNRDETF	TGTGCCAGCAGTTACAACAGGGATGAGACCTTC
TRBV5-1	.	.	TRBJ2-5	CASSFVFSEETQYF	TGCGCCAGCAGCTTTGTCTTCTCGGAAGAGACCCAGTACTTC
TRBV24-1	.	TRBD1	TRBJ2-5	CATSDPGTGLGETQYF	TGTGCCACCAGTGATCCCGGGACAGGGTTAGGGGAGACCCAGTACTTC
TRBV5-1	.	.	TRBJ2-5	CASSFKETQYF	TGCGCCAGCTCATTCAAAGAGACCCAGTACTTC
TRBV7-2	.	.	TRBJ2-2	CASSLVLSSAGELFF	TGTGCCAGCAGCTTAGTCTTAAGCAGCGCCGGGGAGCTGTTTTTT
TRBV7-9	.	.	TRBJ2-5	CASSPKPGKKETQYF	TGTGCCAGCAGCCCAAAGCCGGGAAAGAAAGAGACCCAGTACTTC
TRBV20-1	.	TRBD1	TRBJ2-5	CSASRGPDRVGETQYF	TGCAGTGCTAGTAGGGGCCCGGACAGGGTAGGAGAGACCCAGTACTTC
TRBV19	.	.	TRBJ1-1	CASSIRGIGDTMNTEAFF	TGTGCCAGTAGTATCAGAGGGATTGGGGACACCATGAACACTGAAGCTTTCTTT
TRBV7-2	few	TRBD2	TRBJ2-1	CASSLVRSSGSNIGEQFF	TGTGCCAGCAGCTTAGTGAGGTCTAGCGGGAGCAATATCGGTGAGCAGTTCTTC
TRBV4-1	many	.	TRBJ2-5	CASSPGVTQQETQYF	TGCGCCAGCAGCCCCGGTGTGACACAGCAAGAGACCCAGTACTTC
TRBV20-1	.	.	TRBJ2-7	CSAGSSYEQYF	TGCAGTGCTGGTAGCTCCTACGAGCAGTACTTC
TRBV28	.	.	TRBJ1-3	CASRPPGFSGNTIYF	TGTGCCAGCAGACCCCCAGGATTCTCTGGAAACACCATATATTTT
TRBV5-1	.	TRBD1	TRBJ1-2	CASSPGQSYGYTF	TGCGCCAGCAGCCCGGGACAGTCCTATGGCTACACCTTC
TRBV6-2/TRBV6-3	.	.	TRBJ1-3	CASSYDRRSGNTIYF	TGTGCCAGCAGTTACGACAGACGCTCTGGAAACACCATATATTTT
TRBV7-2	once	.	TRBJ2-1	CASSLVGFGTRDNEQFF	TGTGCCAGCAGCTTAGTTGGGTTCGGGACACGAGACAATGAGCAGTTCTTC
TRBV2	.	TRBD1	TRBJ2-5	CASSFVPGQGPGTQYF	TGTGCCAGCAGCTTCGTCCCGGGACAGGGTCCCGGGACCCAGTACTTC
TRBV10-3	.	TRBD1	TRBJ1-1	CAISEAGGETEAFF	TGTGCCATCAGTGAGGCAGGGGGCGAAACTGAAGCTTTCTTT
TRBV2	.	TRBD1	TRBJ2-5	CAARRGTGIWETQYF	TGTGCCGCCCGGAGAGGGACAGGGATTTGGGAGACCCAGTACTTC
TRBV7-2	.	.	TRBJ1-5	CASSLDTGQPQHF	TGTGCCAGCAGCTTAGATACGGGTCAGCCCCAGCATTTT
TRBV30	.	.	TRBJ1-1	CAWDRPNTEAFF	TGTGCCTGGGACAGGCCGAACACTGAAGCTTTCTTT
TRBV12-3/TRBV12-4	.	.	TRBJ2-4	CASTPGKNIQYF	TGTGCCAGCACCCCGGGCAAAAACATTCAGTACTTC
TRBV4-3	.	TRBD2	TRBJ2-1	CASSQDWLAGGREQFF	TGCGCCAGCAGCCAAGATTGGCTAGCGGGAGGTCGAGAGCAGTTCTTC
TRBV18	once	TRBD2	TRBJ2-7	CASSPRLAGGAYEQYF	TGTGCCAGCTCCCCGAGACTAGCGGGAGGGGCCTACGAGCAGTACTTC
TRBV4-2	.	TRBD2	TRBJ2-1	CASSQDSGSSYNEQFF	TGTGCCAGCAGCCAAGATAGCGGGAGCTCCTACAATGAGCAGTTCTTC
TRBV19	.	.	TRBJ2-3	CASSSPGLGSSTDTQYF	TGTGCCAGTAGTAGCCCGGGACTCGGATCCAGCACAGATACGCAGTATTTT
TRBV7-2	.	TRBD1	TRBJ2-7	CASSLGDSFYEQYF	TGTGCCAGCAGCTTGGGGGACAGCTTTTACGAGCAGTACTTC
TRBV7-9	.	.	TRBJ1-3	CASSLDSRLTGNTIYF	TGTGCCAGCAGCTTAGACTCCCGTTTAACTGGAAACACCATATATTTT
TRBV28	.	.	TRBJ1-1	CASSYGDWPFAEAFF	TGTGCCAGCAGTTACGGGGATTGGCCCTTTGCTGAAGCTTTCTTT
TRBV3-1/TRBV3-2	.	TRBD2	TRBJ2-3	CASRDKGLAGLRNTQYF	TGTGCCAGCAGAGACAAGGGACTAGCGGGACTCAGGAATACGCAGTATTTT
TRBV19	.	TRBD2	TRBJ2-5	CASSIGYGTSAYQETQYF	TGTGCCAGTAGTATAGGCTATGGAACTAGCGCGTACCAAGAGACCCAGTACTTC
TRBV7-2	.	TRBD1	TRBJ1-2	CASSLLGQNNYGYTF	TGTGCCAGCAGCTTACTGGGACAGAATAACTATGGCTACACCTTC